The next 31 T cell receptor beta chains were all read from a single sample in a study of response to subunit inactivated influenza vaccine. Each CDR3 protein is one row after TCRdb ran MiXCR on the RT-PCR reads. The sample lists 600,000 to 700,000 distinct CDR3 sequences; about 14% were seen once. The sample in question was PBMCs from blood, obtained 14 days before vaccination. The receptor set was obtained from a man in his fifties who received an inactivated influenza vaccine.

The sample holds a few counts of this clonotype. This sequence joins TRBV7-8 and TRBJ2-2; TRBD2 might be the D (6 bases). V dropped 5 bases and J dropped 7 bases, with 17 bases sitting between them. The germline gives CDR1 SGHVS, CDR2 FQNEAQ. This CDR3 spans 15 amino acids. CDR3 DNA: TGTGCCAGCAGCCTTGGGACTTCTTCGGGCGGGGAGCTGTTTTTT. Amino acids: CASSLGTSSGGELFF.

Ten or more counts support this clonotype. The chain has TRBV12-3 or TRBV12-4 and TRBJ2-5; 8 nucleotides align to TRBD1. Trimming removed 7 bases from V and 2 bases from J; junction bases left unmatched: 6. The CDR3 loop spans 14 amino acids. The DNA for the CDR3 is TGTGCCAGCACCATACAGGGGGTTCAAGAGACCCAGTACTTC. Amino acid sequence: CASTIQGVQETQYF.

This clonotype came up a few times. The CDR3 DNA sequence: TGCAGTGCTAGAACCGGGGGGGAGCAGTACTTC. Translated, it gives CSARTGGEQYF. J is TRBJ2-7 and V is TRBV20-1, with TRBD2 identical over 7 bases. J gave up 7 bases and V 2 bases, and 2 bases lay outside the gene matches. The CDR3 runs to 11 residues. Germline CDR1 and CDR2: DFQATT and SNEGSKA (reference sequence).

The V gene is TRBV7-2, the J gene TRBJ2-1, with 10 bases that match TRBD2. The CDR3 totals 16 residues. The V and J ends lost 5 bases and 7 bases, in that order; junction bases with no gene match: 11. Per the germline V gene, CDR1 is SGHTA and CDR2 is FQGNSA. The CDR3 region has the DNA TGTGCCAGCAGCACAGGACTAAGCGGGGGGGCTAATGAGCAGTTCTTC. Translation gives CASSTGLSGGANEQFF.

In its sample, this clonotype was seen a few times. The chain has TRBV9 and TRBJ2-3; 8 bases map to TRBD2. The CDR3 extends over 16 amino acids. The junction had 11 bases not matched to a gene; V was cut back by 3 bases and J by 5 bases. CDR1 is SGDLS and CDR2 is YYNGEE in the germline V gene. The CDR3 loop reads CASSETAGGRGDTQYF. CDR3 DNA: TGTGCCAGCAGCGAAACGGCGGGGGGTCGGGGAGATACGCAGTATTTT.

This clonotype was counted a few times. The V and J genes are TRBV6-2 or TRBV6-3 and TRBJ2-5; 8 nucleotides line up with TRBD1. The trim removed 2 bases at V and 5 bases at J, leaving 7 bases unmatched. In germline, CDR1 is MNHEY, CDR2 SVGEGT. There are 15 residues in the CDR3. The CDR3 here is CASSYVGQGGETQYF. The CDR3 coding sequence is TGTGCCAGCAGTTACGTCGGACAGGGCGGGGAGACCCAGTACTTC.

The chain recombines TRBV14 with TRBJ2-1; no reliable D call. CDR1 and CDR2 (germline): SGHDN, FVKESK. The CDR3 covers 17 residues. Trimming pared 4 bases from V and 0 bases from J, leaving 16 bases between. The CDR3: CASSPVWGKSSYNEQFF. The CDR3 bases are TGTGCCAGCAGCCCCGTTTGGGGTAAGAGCTCCTACAATGAGCAGTTCTTC.

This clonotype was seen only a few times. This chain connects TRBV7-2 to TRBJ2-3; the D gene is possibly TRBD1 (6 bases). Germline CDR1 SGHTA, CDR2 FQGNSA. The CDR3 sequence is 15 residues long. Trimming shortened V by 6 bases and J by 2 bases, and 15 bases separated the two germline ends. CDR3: CASRLGHQNTDTQYF. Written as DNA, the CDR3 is TGTGCCAGCAGACTGGGACATCAAAACACAGATACGCAGTATTTT.

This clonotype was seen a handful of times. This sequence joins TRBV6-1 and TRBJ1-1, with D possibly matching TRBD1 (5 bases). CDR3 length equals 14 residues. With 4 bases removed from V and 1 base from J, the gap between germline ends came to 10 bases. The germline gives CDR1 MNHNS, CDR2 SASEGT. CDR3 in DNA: TGTGCCAGCAGTGTCAGGGCGGGGAACACTGAAGCTTTCTTT. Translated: CASSVRAGNTEAFF.

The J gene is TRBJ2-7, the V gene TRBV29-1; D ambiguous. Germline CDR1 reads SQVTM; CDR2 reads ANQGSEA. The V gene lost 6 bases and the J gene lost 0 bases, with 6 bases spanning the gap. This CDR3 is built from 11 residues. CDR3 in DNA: TGCAGCGTCTGGGACTCCTACGAGCAGTACTTC. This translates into CSVWDSYEQYF.

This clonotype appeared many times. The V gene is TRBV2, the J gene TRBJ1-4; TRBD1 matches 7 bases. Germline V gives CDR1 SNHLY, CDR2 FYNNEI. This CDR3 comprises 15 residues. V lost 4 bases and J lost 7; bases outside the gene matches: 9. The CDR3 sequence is CASSATGTVREKLFF. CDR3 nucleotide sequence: TGTGCCAGCAGTGCGACCGGGACAGTTCGTGAAAAACTGTTTTTT.

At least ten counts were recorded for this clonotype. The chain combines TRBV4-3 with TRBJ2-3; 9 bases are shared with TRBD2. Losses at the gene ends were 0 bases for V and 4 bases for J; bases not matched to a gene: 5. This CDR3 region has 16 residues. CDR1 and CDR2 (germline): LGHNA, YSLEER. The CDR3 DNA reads TGCGCCAGCAGCCAAGAGTCGGGACTAGCTCCAGATACGCAGTATTTT. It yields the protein CASSQESGLAPDTQYF.

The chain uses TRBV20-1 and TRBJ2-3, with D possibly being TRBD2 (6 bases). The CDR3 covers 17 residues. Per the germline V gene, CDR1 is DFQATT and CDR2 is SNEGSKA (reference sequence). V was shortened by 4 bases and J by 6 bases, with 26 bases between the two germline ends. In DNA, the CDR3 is TGCAGTGCTACCATCTTACCCCCTGCGGGACCTGAGGATACGCAGTATTTT. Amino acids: CSATILPPAGPEDTQYF.

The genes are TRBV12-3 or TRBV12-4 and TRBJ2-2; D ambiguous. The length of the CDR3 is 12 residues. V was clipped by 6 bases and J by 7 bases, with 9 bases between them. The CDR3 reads CASRIMRGELFF. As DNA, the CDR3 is TGTGCCAGCAGAATCATGCGCGGGGAGCTGTTTTTT.

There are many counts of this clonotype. The CDR3 is CSATQGGNTEAFF. Written as DNA, the CDR3 is TGCAGTGCTACACAGGGGGGAAACACTGAAGCTTTCTTT. The chain recombines TRBV20-1 with TRBJ1-1; 8 bases agree with TRBD1. CDR3 length: 13 amino acids. The V segment lost 4 bases and the J segment 2 bases; nucleotides outside the gene matches: 3. From germline, CDR1 is DFQATT and CDR2 SNEGSKA (reference sequence).

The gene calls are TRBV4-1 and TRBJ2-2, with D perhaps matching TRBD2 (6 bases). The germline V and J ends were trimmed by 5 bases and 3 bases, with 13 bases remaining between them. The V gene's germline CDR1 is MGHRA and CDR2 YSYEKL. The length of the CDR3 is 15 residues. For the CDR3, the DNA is TGCGCCAGCAGCGCTAGACTAGAATACACCGGGGAGCTGTTTTTT. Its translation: CASSARLEYTGELFF.

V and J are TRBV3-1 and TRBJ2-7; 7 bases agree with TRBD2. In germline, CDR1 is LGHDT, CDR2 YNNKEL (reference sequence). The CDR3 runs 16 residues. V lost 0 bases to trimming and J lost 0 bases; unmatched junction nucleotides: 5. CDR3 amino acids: CASSQEVTSSSYEQYF. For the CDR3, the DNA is TGTGCCAGCAGCCAAGAAGTGACTAGCAGCTCCTACGAGCAGTACTTC.

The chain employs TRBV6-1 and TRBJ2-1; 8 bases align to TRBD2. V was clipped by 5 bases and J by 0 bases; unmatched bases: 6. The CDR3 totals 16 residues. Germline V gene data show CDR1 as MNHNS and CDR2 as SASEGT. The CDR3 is CASSPEGLVSYNEQFF. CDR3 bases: TGTGCCAGCAGTCCAGAGGGACTAGTCTCCTACAATGAGCAGTTCTTC.

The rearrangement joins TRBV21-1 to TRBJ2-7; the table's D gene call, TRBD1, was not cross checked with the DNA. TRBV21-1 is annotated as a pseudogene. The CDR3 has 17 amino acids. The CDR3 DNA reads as TGTGCCAGCAGCAAAGGCAGGGGGAGATTGGCGAGTGACGAGCAGTACTTC. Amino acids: CASSKGRGRLASDEQYF.

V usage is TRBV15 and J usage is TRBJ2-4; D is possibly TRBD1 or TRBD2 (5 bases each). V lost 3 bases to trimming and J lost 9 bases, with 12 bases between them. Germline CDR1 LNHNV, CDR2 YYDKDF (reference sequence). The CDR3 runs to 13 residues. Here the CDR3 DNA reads TGTGCCACCAGCAGGGGGGACGTCGGCATTCAGTACTTC. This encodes CATSRGDVGIQYF.

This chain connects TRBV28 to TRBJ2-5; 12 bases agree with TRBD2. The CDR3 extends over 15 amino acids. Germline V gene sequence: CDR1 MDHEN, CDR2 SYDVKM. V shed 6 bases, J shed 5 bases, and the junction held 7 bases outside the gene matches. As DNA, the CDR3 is TGTGCCAGCAGCCCACTAGCGGGAGGTGCGGAGACCCAGTACTTC. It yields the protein CASSPLAGGAETQYF.

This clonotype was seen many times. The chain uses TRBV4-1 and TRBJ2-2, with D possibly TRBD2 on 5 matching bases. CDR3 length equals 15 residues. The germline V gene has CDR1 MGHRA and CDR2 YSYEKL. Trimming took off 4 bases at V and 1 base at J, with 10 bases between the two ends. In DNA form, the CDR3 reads TGCGCCAGCAGCCTTAGCGTCCTGAACACCGGGGAGCTGTTTTTT. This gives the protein CASSLSVLNTGELFF.

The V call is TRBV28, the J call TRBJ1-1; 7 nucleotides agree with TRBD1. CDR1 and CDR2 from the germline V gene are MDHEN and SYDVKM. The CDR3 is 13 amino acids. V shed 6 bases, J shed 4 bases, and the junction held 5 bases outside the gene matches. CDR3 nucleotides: TGTGCCAGCAGCATTAGGGGGCCCACTGAAGCTTTCTTT. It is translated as CASSIRGPTEAFF.

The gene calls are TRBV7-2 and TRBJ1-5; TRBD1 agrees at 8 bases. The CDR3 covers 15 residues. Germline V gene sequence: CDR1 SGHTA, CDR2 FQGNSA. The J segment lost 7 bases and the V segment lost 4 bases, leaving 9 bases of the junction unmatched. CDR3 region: CASSSTGGGSQPQHF. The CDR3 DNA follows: TGTGCCAGCAGCTCTACAGGGGGGGGTTCCCAGCCCCAGCATTTT.

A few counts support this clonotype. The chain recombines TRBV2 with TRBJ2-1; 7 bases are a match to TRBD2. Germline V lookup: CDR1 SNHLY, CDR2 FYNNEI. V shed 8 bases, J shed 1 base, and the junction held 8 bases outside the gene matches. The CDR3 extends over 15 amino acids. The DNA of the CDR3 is TGTGCCAGCGGATGGGGAGGGTTATCCTACAATGAGCAGTTCTTC. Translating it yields CASGWGGLSYNEQFF. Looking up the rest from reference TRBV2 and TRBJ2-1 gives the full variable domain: EPEVTQTPSHQVTQMGQEVILRCVPISNHLYFYWYRQILGQKVEFLVSFYNNEISEKSEIFDDQFSVERPDGSNFTLKIRSTKLEDSAMYFCASGWGGLSYNEQFFGPGTRLTVL.

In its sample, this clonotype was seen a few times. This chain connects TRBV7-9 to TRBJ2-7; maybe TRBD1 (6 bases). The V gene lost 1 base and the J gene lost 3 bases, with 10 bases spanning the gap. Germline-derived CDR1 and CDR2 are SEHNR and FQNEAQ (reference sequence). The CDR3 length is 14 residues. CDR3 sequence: CASSLGTDYYEQYF. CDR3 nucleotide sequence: TGTGCCAGCAGCTTAGGGACAGATTACTACGAGCAGTACTTC.

CDR3 loop: CASSQEGGGRNTGELFF. In DNA, the CDR3 is TGTGCCAGCAGCCAAGAGGGGGGGGGCAGGAACACCGGGGAGCTGTTTTTT. The V call is TRBV4-2, the J call TRBJ2-2; tentatively, D is TRBD2 (7 bases). Germline V CDR1 and CDR2: LGHNA, YNFKEQ. Trimming shortened V by 0 bases and J by 1 base, and 12 bases separated the two germline ends. CDR3 length: 17 amino acids.

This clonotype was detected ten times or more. CDR3 nucleotides: TGTGCCAGCAGTTTAGACGGGAGAGGAGAGACCCAGTACTTC. Its protein product is CASSLDGRGETQYF. This sequence joins TRBV12-3 or TRBV12-4 and TRBJ2-5, with a weak D call TRBD2 (6 bases). The CDR3 runs to 14 residues. V gave up 1 base and J gave up 4 bases, with 10 bases separating them.

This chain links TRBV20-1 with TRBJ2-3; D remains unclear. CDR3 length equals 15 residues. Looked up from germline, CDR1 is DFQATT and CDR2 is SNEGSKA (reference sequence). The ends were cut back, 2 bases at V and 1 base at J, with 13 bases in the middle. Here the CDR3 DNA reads TGCAGTGCTAGAAAGCCGGTTTTCGGCACAGATACGCAGTATTTT. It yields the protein CSARKPVFGTDTQYF.

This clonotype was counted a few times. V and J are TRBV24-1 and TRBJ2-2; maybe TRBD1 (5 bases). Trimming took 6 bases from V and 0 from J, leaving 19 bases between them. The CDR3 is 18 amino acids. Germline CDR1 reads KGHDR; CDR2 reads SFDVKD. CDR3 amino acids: CATSSSIHRQPNTGELFF. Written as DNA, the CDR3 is TGTGCCACCAGTTCCTCCATACACCGACAGCCGAACACCGGGGAGCTGTTTTTT.

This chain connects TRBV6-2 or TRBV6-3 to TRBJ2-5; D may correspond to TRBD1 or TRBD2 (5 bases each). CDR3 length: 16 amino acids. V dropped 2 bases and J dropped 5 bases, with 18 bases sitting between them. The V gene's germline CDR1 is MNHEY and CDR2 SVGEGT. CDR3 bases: TGTGCCAGCAGTTACGTTCCAGGGACCATTGCGGAGACCCAGTACTTC. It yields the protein CASSYVPGTIAETQYF.